This TCR beta chain was found in a study of human T cells and chemical hapten exposure. General study results and limits: High-frequency TCRs, those above 1 in 1000, stayed the same after DPC sensitization.

Time point indicated: patch test 2, 6 weeks after DPC sensitization. Indicated treatment: therapeutic diphenylcyclopropenone sensitization with weekly scalp DPC. TCRdb analysed the RACE reads with MiXCR anew, one entry per CDR3 protein. This sample has roughly 92,000 distinct CDR3 sequences, with over 10% found just once. At least ten counts were recorded for this clonotype. The antigen remains unidentified. CDR1 is DFQATT and CDR2 is SNEGSKA in the germline V gene (reference sequence). The CDR3 is 13 amino acids. The ends were cut back, 5 bases at V and 0 bases at J, with 10 bases in the middle. The rearrangement links TRBV20-1 to TRBJ2-5; no clear D gene. Sequencing used whole blood, obtained in connection with sensitization to the hapten diphenylcyclopropenone (DPC). The receptor was derived from a woman aged 40 to 50 with alopecia areata. Some clones in this sample may be carry-over from other donors' samples. The CDR3 loop is CSAHTANQETQYF. The CDR3 DNA reads TGCAGTGCTCACACAGCCAACCAAGAGACCCAGTACTTC.